Listed here are 23 T cell receptor beta chains from one sample, sequenced in a study of T cells after posttransplantation cyclophosphamide (dated by TCRdb to 2015 to 2016). Library prep was done by the immunoSEQ multiplex PCR assay. Not all clones reach the TCRdb copy of this immuneACCESS table, which keeps in-frame sequences only. Checked studies attribute under half of the gap to unresolved V genes and leave the rest unexplained. The sample table lists tens of thousands of clones, approximately 94% of them with a count of one. The ten biggest clones cover about 3% of the sample. The specimen was PBMCs. The receptors originated from a woman aged 30 to 39 in good health and a related stem cell transplant donor.

The genes are TRBV9 and TRBJ1-2; 10 bases agree with TRBD1. The CDR3 loop spans 14 amino acids. V shed 3 bases, J shed 3 bases, and the junction held 2 bases outside the gene matches. Germline V gene lookup returns CDR1 SGDLS and CDR2 YYNGEE. The CDR3 spells CASSAGQGDYGYTF. CDR3 bases: TGTGCCAGCAGCGCAGGACAGGGGGACTATGGCTACACCTTC. Combining the CDR3 with reference TRBV9 and TRBJ1-2 gives the whole variable domain DSGVTQTPKHLITATGQRVTLRCSPRSGDLSVYWYQQSLDQGLQFLIQYYNGEERAKGNILERFSAQQFPDLHSELNLSSLELGDSALYFCASSAGQGDYGYTFGSGTRLTVV.

The chain joins TRBV6-1 to TRBJ2-1; D may be TRBD1 (6 bases). V was cut by 7 bases and J by 7 bases, with 17 bases left in between. The CDR3 consists of 14 residues. Germline-derived CDR1 and CDR2 are MNHNS and SASEGT. DNA for the CDR3: TGTGCCAGCAAGTGGGGGCTGGCCGAGAATGAGCAGTTCTTC. The encoded protein is CASKWGLAENEQFF.

The chain has TRBV30 and TRBJ2-2; TRBD1 aligns across 7 bases. The V gene's germline CDR1 is GTSNPN and CDR2 SVGIG (reference sequence). V shed 7 bases and J 7 bases; nucleotides not matched to a gene: 9. CDR3 size: 13 residues. The CDR3 here is CAYHRDRGGELFF. CDR3 nucleotide sequence: TGTGCCTATCACCGGGACAGAGGCGGGGAGCTGTTTTTT.

CDR3 bases: TGTGCCAGCCGGACAGCGAGCTCCTATAATTCACCCCTCCACTTT. Its protein is CASRTASSYNSPLHF. This rearrangement joins TRBV28 to TRBJ1-6, with D tentatively TRBD1 (6 bases). This CDR3 comprises 15 residues. Germline CDR1 MDHEN, CDR2 SYDVKM. Trimming shortened V by 8 bases and J by 0 bases, and 11 bases separated the two germline ends.

The rearrangement uses TRBV30 and TRBJ2-5; D possibly corresponds to TRBD2 (5 bases). Germline V gives CDR1 GTSNPN, CDR2 SVGIG (reference sequence). With 1 base removed from V and 1 base from J, the gap between germline ends came to 7 bases. CDR3 length: 13 residues. CDR3 in amino acids: CAWSGGLQETQYF. In DNA form, the CDR3 reads TGTGCCTGGAGTGGAGGACTCCAAGAGACCCAGTACTTC.

Here the CDR3 DNA reads TGTGCCAGCAGCTTAGACCCCGCCGGGACAGCTCAAGAGACCCAGTACTTC. Encoded protein: CASSLDPAGTAQETQYF. The chain joins TRBV7-6 to TRBJ2-5; 7 bases match TRBD1. CDR1 is SGHVS, CDR2 FNYEAQ, per germline. CDR3 length equals 17 residues. V lost 1 base and J lost 2; bases outside the gene matches: 10.

This chain connects TRBV6-1 to TRBJ1-5; no definite D call. The CDR3 length is 14 residues. V was cut by 1 base and J by 9 bases, with 13 bases left in between. The V gene's germline CDR1 is MNHNS and CDR2 SASEGT. Here the CDR3 DNA reads TGTGCCAGCAGTGAAGAATCCGTGTCGGGGCCCCAGCATTTT. This gives the protein CASSEESVSGPQHF.

J is TRBJ2-3 and V is TRBV6-5; D is possibly TRBD1 (6 bases). The CDR3 extends over 16 amino acids. The V gene's germline CDR1 is MNHEY and CDR2 SVGAGI. V lost 2 bases and J 0 bases, leaving 12 bases between the germline ends. The CDR3 reads CASSYTRGASTDTQYF. DNA of the CDR3: TGTGCCAGCAGTTACACCAGGGGTGCTAGCACAGATACGCAGTATTTT.

The V call is TRBV14, the J call TRBJ1-5; D remains unclear. Germline V CDR1 and CDR2: SGHDN, FVKESK. Trimming took off 0 bases at V and 9 bases at J, with 9 bases between the two ends. This CDR3 is built from 13 residues. The CDR3: CASSQDLEGPQHF. The CDR3 DNA is TGTGCCAGCAGCCAAGACCTCGAGGGGCCCCAGCATTTT. Complete variable domain (other parts from reference TRBV14 and TRBJ1-5): EAGVTQFPSHSVIEKGQTVTLRCDPISGHDNLYWYRRVMGKEIKFLLHFVKESKQDESGMPNNRFLAERTGGTYSTLKVQPAELEDSGVYFCASSQDLEGPQHFGDGTRLSIL.

V gene TRBV7-6 combines with J gene TRBJ2-3; TRBD2 agrees at 9 bases. V trimming: 1 base; J trimming: 2 bases; junction bases outside the gene matches: 10. Germline CDR1 SGHVS, CDR2 FNYEAQ. This CDR3 is built from 18 residues. CDR3: CASSLDIAGELNTDTQYF. The CDR3 nucleotides read TGTGCCAGCAGCTTAGATATAGCGGGGGAGCTCAACACAGATACGCAGTATTTT.

The J gene is TRBJ1-2, the V gene TRBV4-1; possibly TRBD1 for D (5 bases). This CDR3 region has 16 residues. Germline lookup yields CDR1 MGHRA and CDR2 YSYEKL. V was cut by 0 bases and J by 7 bases, with 18 bases left in between. The CDR3 DNA reads as TGCGCCAGCAGCCAAGAGGACACATCCCACACGACTGGCTACACCTTC. It translates to CASSQEDTSHTTGYTF.

The CDR3 loop reads CASSIQIQETQYF. The CDR3 bases are TGCGCCAGCAGCATCCAAATCCAAGAGACCCAGTACTTC. V and J are TRBV5-1 and TRBJ2-5, with D hard to call. The CDR3 length is 13 residues. The V end lost 4 bases, the J end lost 1 base, and 8 bases lay between the germline ends. Germline V gene sequence: CDR1 SGHRS, CDR2 YFSETQ.

This rearrangement joins TRBV7-8 to TRBJ1-2; 9 nucleotides agree with TRBD1. Trimming cost V 5 bases and J 4 bases; bases outside gene matches: 11. CDR1 is SGHVS and CDR2 is FQNEAQ in the germline V gene. The CDR3 sequence is 16 residues long. CDR3 sequence (DNA): TGTGCCAGCAGCCTGGGGGGGGCGACAGGGGGCTATGGCTACACCTTC. Its protein product is CASSLGGATGGYGYTF.

The CDR3 region is CSVEHSSYEQYF. For the CDR3, the DNA is TGCAGCGTTGAGCACAGCTCCTACGAGCAGTACTTC. The rearrangement uses TRBV29-1 and TRBJ2-7; D gene uncertain. The CDR3 has 12 amino acids. V was pared by 3 bases and J by 0 bases, with 6 bases between. From germline, CDR1 is SQVTM and CDR2 ANQGSEA.

The gene calls are TRBV4-2 and TRBJ1-5; a possible D gene is TRBD1 (6 bases). This CDR3 is built from 15 residues. CDR1 and CDR2 (germline): LGHNA, YNFKEQ. Trimming cost V 0 bases and J 3 bases, with 9 bases left between them. The CDR3 region is CASSQDHRDNQPQHF. The CDR3 coding sequence is TGTGCCAGCAGCCAAGATCACAGGGACAATCAGCCCCAGCATTTT.

The V call is TRBV6-5, the J call TRBJ2-5, with D perhaps matching TRBD1 (5 bases). The V end was cut by 2 bases, the J end by 0 bases, with 10 bases between. Germline CDR1 is MNHEY and CDR2 is SVGAGI. CDR3 size: 15 residues. CDR3 region: CASSYGQTYQETQYF. CDR3 coding DNA: TGTGCCAGCAGTTACGGACAAACGTACCAAGAGACCCAGTACTTC.

The V call is TRBV20-1, the J call TRBJ1-1, with a possible D match to TRBD1 (5 bases). CDR1 and CDR2 (germline): DFQATT, SNEGSKA (reference sequence). This CDR3 contains 11 residues. V gave up 5 bases and J gave up 12 bases, with 16 bases separating them. CDR3 sequence reads: CSAGDREGTFF. CDR3 bases: TGCAGTGCTGGGGACCGGGAGGGAACTTTCTTT.

V is TRBV15 and J is TRBJ2-3; D perhaps matches TRBD2 (6 bases). V was shortened by 0 bases and J by 1 base, with 11 bases between the two germline ends. The germline V gene encodes CDR1 LNHNV and CDR2 YYDKDF (reference sequence). The CDR3 covers 16 residues. CDR3 residues: CATSREEGRGTDTQYF. The CDR3 DNA is TGTGCCACCAGCAGAGAGGAGGGCAGGGGCACAGATACGCAGTATTTT.

This clone has a single count. The chain joins TRBV28 to TRBJ1-1; D might be TRBD1 (5 bases). The CDR3 spans 14 residues. The germline gives CDR1 MDHEN, CDR2 SYDVKM. Between the trimmed V and J ends, which lost 3 bases and 1 base, there was a span of 9 bases. CDR3 DNA: TGTGCCAGCAGTTTCCCGGGGGGGAACACTGAAGCTTTCTTT. Translation gives CASSFPGGNTEAFF.

V gene TRBV6-1 combines with J gene TRBJ2-3, with D tentatively TRBD2 (5 bases). The germline V gene has CDR1 MNHNS and CDR2 SASEGT. Trimming took off 0 bases at V and 2 bases at J, with 9 bases between the two ends. The CDR3 length is 15 residues. In DNA form, the CDR3 reads TGTGCCAGCAGTGAAGCACCGGGGATCACAGATACGCAGTATTTT. As protein: CASSEAPGITDTQYF.

This clone came up once. The chain uses TRBV5-4 and TRBJ1-2; no reliable D call. The CDR3 has 15 residues. Germline lookup yields CDR1 SGHNT and CDR2 YYREEE (reference sequence). V was trimmed by 3 bases and J by 2 bases, leaving 14 bases between them. CDR3 nucleotides: TGTGCCAGCAGCTCGAACAGAGTCTTAAACTATGGCTACACCTTC. Translation gives CASSSNRVLNYGYTF.

The chain joins TRBV2 to TRBJ2-2; perhaps TRBD2 as D (5 bases). V lost 5 bases to trimming and J lost 3 bases, with 7 bases between them. In germline, CDR1 is SNHLY, CDR2 FYNNEI. This CDR3 region has 13 residues. The CDR3 region is CASSTGYTGELFF. The CDR3 bases are TGTGCCAGCAGTACGGGGTACACCGGGGAGCTGTTTTTT.

V usage is TRBV11-3 and J usage is TRBJ2-1, with TRBD2 matching over 8 bases. CDR1 and CDR2 (germline): SGHNT, YENEEA. This CDR3 has 15 amino acids. The V gene end was trimmed by 2 bases and the J gene end by 1 base; junction bases not matched to a gene: 1. CDR3 sequence reads: CASSLRGGSYNEQFF. In nucleotides, the CDR3 is TGTGCCAGCAGCTTACGCGGGGGGTCCTACAATGAGCAGTTCTTC.